This T cell receptor (beta chain) was obtained from a study of T cells in Graves' hyperthyroidism and ophthalmopathy. Amplification of TCR beta CDR3 regions was performed using RNA transcripts as template. First-round RT-PCR with HTBI primers amplified the TCR CDR3 region. TCRdb used MiXCR to reprocess the multiplex PCR reads, holding one entry per CDR3 protein. The table has about 640,000 distinct CDR3 sequences, less than 25% seen once. This clonotype has only a few counts. What it binds is unknown. Whole-study findings and limits: Blood also contained most expanded thyroid clonotypes above 0.001.

CDR3 length: 15 residues. Germline V gene sequence: CDR1 SGHDT, CDR2 YYEEEE. The V end lost 0 bases, the J end lost 5 bases, and 14 bases lay between the germline ends. Sequenced input: blood. This clonotype was sampled from a man under 40 with Graves' ophthalmopathy. The chain recombines TRBV5-6 with TRBJ2-5; D possibly corresponds to TRBD1 (6 bases). CDR3 sequence reads: CASSLALQGWETQYF. The DNA of the CDR3 is TGTGCCAGCAGCTTGGCACTACAGGGATGGGAGACCCAGTACTTC.